These 11 T cell receptor beta chains were all obtained from the same sample, sequenced in a study of ipilimumab plus nivolumab after autologous stem cell transplantation. Assay used: immunoSEQ multiplex PCR; TCRdb lists only in-frame clones, some missing. The table has fewer than 15,000 clones, 65% to 80% seen once. Sequencing used PBMCs, obtained in a trial of ipilimumab plus nivolumab as post-transplant consolidation. The source is a male donor with primary mediastinal lymphoma.

The chain recombines TRBV18 with TRBJ1-1, with a possible D match to TRBD1 (5 bases). Trimming shortened V by 3 bases and J by 1 base, and 18 bases separated the two germline ends. Germline CDR1 KGHSH, CDR2 LQKENI. CDR3 length: 17 amino acids. CDR3 amino acids: CASSPKSRGARNTEAFF. The DNA of the CDR3 is TGTGCCAGCTCACCTAAGTCAAGGGGCGCAAGGAACACTGAAGCTTTCTTT.

The chain couples TRBV9 to TRBJ2-1; TRBD2 might be the D (6 bases). V lost 0 bases and J lost 7, with 14 bases in between. The CDR3 length is 15 residues. Germline V gene data show CDR1 as SGDLS and CDR2 as YYNGEE. The CDR3 sequence is CASSVAAEGRNEQFF. Written as DNA, the CDR3 is TGTGCCAGCAGCGTAGCGGCTGAGGGGAGGAATGAGCAGTTCTTC.

The chain joins TRBV19 to TRBJ1-3, with 7 bases lining up with TRBD1. This CDR3 has 17 residues. The ends lost 5 bases at V and 1 base at J; junction bases unmatched: 11. The germline V gene has CDR1 LNHDA and CDR2 SQIVND (reference sequence). Written as DNA, the CDR3 is TGTGCCAGTAGTCTAAACCCGGGGACAGCTTCTGGAAACACCATATATTTT. Protein sequence: CASSLNPGTASGNTIYF.

J is TRBJ2-7 and V is TRBV28, with 7 nucleotides matching TRBD2. CDR1 and CDR2 from the germline V gene are MDHEN and SYDVKM. Trimming cost V 6 bases and J 3 bases; bases outside gene matches: 14. CDR3 length: 16 residues. CDR3 nucleotide sequence: TGTGCCAGCAGCCCCGGGTTCCCTAGCGGTGACTACGAGCAGTACTTC. Translation: CASSPGFPSGDYEQYF.

The rearrangement uses TRBV2 and TRBJ2-5, with D perhaps matching TRBD2 (6 bases). The CDR3 contains 11 residues. The germline V gene encodes CDR1 SNHLY and CDR2 FYNNEI. The CDR3 sequence is CSTGGQETQYF. The CDR3 DNA reads as TGTTCAACCGGGGGCCAAGAGACCCAGTACTTC.

The V gene is TRBV6-1, the J gene TRBJ2-1; 9 bases match TRBD2. V was pared by 2 bases and J by 5 bases, with 10 bases of the junction left unmatched. CDR1 is MNHNS and CDR2 is SASEGT in the germline V gene. The CDR3 has 17 residues. For the CDR3, the DNA is TGTGCCAGCAGTGAACCCCTCCGACTAGCGGTAAACAATGAGCAGTTCTTC. This sequence encodes CASSEPLRLAVNNEQFF.

The chain uses TRBV9 and TRBJ1-1; D remains ambiguous. The CDR3 length is 14 residues. Germline loops: CDR1 SGDLS, CDR2 YYNGEE. Trimming stripped 0 bases from V and 5 bases from J, with 11 bases between. The CDR3 coding sequence is TGTGCCAGCAGCGTAGATCTTGGTGTAACTGAAGCTTTCTTT. This translates into CASSVDLGVTEAFF.

J is TRBJ1-1 and V is TRBV5-1, with D possibly being TRBD1 (5 bases). CDR3 length: 18 residues. Germline V gives CDR1 SGHRS, CDR2 YFSETQ. With 0 bases removed from V and 0 bases from J, the gap between germline ends came to 18 bases. The CDR3 spells CASSLGFRALRMNTEAFF. As DNA, the CDR3 is TGCGCCAGCAGCTTGGGTTTCAGGGCATTAAGGATGAACACTGAAGCTTTCTTT.

CDR3 loop: CASSYVPGADEKLFF. DNA of the CDR3: TGTGCCAGCAGTTATGTTCCGGGGGCTGACGAAAAACTGTTTTTT. This chain links TRBV7-8 with TRBJ1-4, with a tentative D call TRBD1 (6 bases). The ends were cut back, 6 bases at V and 8 bases at J, with 19 bases in the middle. Germline CDR1 reads SGHVS; CDR2 reads FQNEAQ. CDR3 size: 15 residues.

The V call is TRBV29-1, the J call TRBJ1-2, with a tentative D call TRBD1 (5 bases). V gave up 4 bases and J gave up 1 base, with 7 bases separating them. The CDR3 totals 12 residues. Germline CDR1 SQVTM, CDR2 ANQGSEA. DNA for the CDR3: TGCAGCGTTGGGGGCAGTAACTATGGCTACACCTTC. Protein product: CSVGGSNYGYTF.

This chain links TRBV5-1 with TRBJ2-3; D tentatively reads TRBD1 or TRBD2 (6 bases each). The CDR3 runs to 15 residues. Trimming removed 4 bases from V and 0 bases from J, with 12 bases in between. CDR1 SGHRS and CDR2 YFSETQ come from the germline V gene. CDR3 residues: CASSARGASTDTQYF. The CDR3 bases are TGCGCCAGCAGCGCTAGGGGGGCTAGCACAGATACGCAGTATTTT.